Listed below are T cell receptor beta chains from one sample, sequenced in a study of OX40 agonist ivuxolimab in advanced cancers. Libraries were prepared by immunoSEQ multiplex PCR; TCRdb keeps only in-frame clonotypes and omits some of them. The table shows under 20,000 clones, with 83% occurring only once. The material was CD4+ or CD8+ T cells sorted from blood, obtained in a trial of the OX40 agonist ivuxolimab. These receptors were taken from an adult with an advanced solid tumor such as melanoma, head and neck, liver or kidney cancer. The CDR3 runs from the conserved cysteine through the conserved F or W. A D gene is named only where the DNA matches it firmly. Size values are once, few and many counts, or a class for expanded clones, and some rows have none.

j_call cdr3_length d_call clone_size v_call cdr3_aa cdr3_nt
TRBJ2-7 12 . . TRBV18 CASSGTDDEQYF TGTGCCAGCTCAGGGACGGATGACGAGCAGTACTTC
TRBJ1-1 13 . . TRBV7-8 CASSLSGYTEAFF TGTGCCAGCAGCTTATCGGGGTACACTGAAGCTTTCTTT
TRBJ2-7 14 . . TRBV27 CASTPGSSFYEQYF TGTGCCAGCACCCCAGGTTCAAGTTTTTACGAGCAGTACTTC
TRBJ1-5 16 TRBD1 . TRBV10-1 CASSTGQGLGNQPQHF TGCGCCAGCAGTACGGGACAGGGATTGGGCAATCAGCCCCAGCATTTT
TRBJ2-7 14 . . TRBV2 CASNRDSSSYEQYF TGTGCCAGCAACCGGGACTCGAGCTCCTACGAGCAGTACTTC
TRBJ1-2 16 . once TRBV7-9 CASSPPRRGVVYGYTF TGTGCCAGCAGCCCCCCGCGACGGGGTGTAGTCTATGGCTACACCTTC
TRBJ2-5 15 . many TRBV13 CASSLVGTHEETQYF TGTGCCAGCAGCTTAGTCGGGACCCACGAAGAGACCCAGTACTTC
TRBJ2-7 16 TRBD1 . TRBV7-8 CASSLKARQGWNEQYF TGTGCCAGCAGCTTAAAAGCCCGACAGGGATGGAACGAGCAGTACTTC
TRBJ1-5 14 . . TRBV19 CASTWGGVGQPQHF TGTGCCAGTACGTGGGGGGGCGTAGGGCAGCCCCAGCATTTT
TRBJ2-7 16 . . TRBV9 CASSVGGGQSSYEQYF TGTGCCAGCAGCGTAGGCGGGGGCCAGAGCTCCTACGAGCAGTACTTC
TRBJ2-3 16 . few TRBV5-4 CASSSPGTTSTDTQYF TGTGCCAGCAGCTCTCCCGGGACAACTAGCACAGATACGCAGTATTTT
TRBJ2-7 15 TRBD1 . TRBV7-9 CASSLVGQGAAEQYF TGTGCCAGCAGCTTAGTGGGACAGGGGGCCGCCGAGCAGTACTTC
TRBJ2-1 12 . . TRBV5-1 CASSFSYNEQFF TGCGCCAGCAGCTTCTCCTACAATGAGCAGTTCTTC
TRBJ2-7 12 . . TRBV11-2 CASSSDGYEQYF TGTGCCAGCAGCTCCGACGGCTACGAGCAGTACTTC
TRBJ2-1 15 TRBD2 . TRBV11-3 CASSGTSGANNEQFF TGTGCCAGCAGCGGGACTAGCGGGGCCAATAATGAGCAGTTCTTC
TRBJ2-5 13 TRBD2 hyperexpanded TRBV28 CASSLSGGRTQYF TGTGCCAGCAGTTTATCGGGGGGGCGGACCCAGTACTTC
TRBJ2-3 13 . . TRBV6-6 CASSRRDTDTQYF TGTGCCAGCAGCCGACGAGACACAGATACGCAGTATTTT
TRBJ1-1 13 . . TRBV4-3 CASSQAGNTEAFF TGCGCCAGCAGCCAAGCAGGGAACACTGAAGCTTTCTTT
TRBJ2-7 14 . . TRBV5-1 CASTKQGEAYEQYF TGCGCCAGCACCAAGCAGGGAGAAGCCTACGAGCAGTACTTC
TRBJ2-5 14 . medium-sized TRBV30 CAWSVSTGKETQYF TGTGCCTGGAGTGTATCCACCGGGAAAGAGACCCAGTACTTC
TRBJ2-2 14 . once TRBV27 CASSLTERTGELFF TGTGCCAGCAGTTTAACGGAGAGGACCGGGGAGCTGTTTTTT
TRBJ2-1 13 . . TRBV4-1 CAISQGPYNEQFF TGCGCCATTTCACAGGGCCCCTACAATGAGCAGTTCTTC
TRBJ2-1 12 TRBD1 once TRBV30 CAWTTGTVEQFF TGTGCCTGGACCACAGGGACAGTCGAGCAGTTCTTC
TRBJ2-3 15 TRBD2 . TRBV9 CASSVEGLATNTQYF TGTGCCAGCAGCGTAGAGGGACTAGCTACAAATACGCAGTATTTT
TRBJ2-1 16 . . TRBV6-5 CASSFGQSSSYNEQFF TGTGCCAGCAGTTTCGGACAGTCGAGCTCCTACAATGAGCAGTTCTTC
TRBJ1-2 12 . . TRBV11-2 CASSLGWGSNTF TGTGCCAGCAGCTTAGGTTGGGGTAGTAACACCTTC